The 5 T cell receptor beta chains below all came from one sample that was sequenced in a study of human thymus T cells. The method was immunoSEQ multiplex PCR; TCRdb's version includes in-frame clones alone and lacks a portion of them. The repertoire holds 55,000 to 85,000 clones, with roughly 95% as singletons. The thymus tissue came from resections taken during corrective heart surgery. Input material: thymus tissue. These receptor sequences come from a girl under two years old with a congenital heart defect but otherwise immunologically healthy.

CDR3 region: CASSGPTGENGYTF. The CDR3 DNA reads as TGTGCCAGCAGTGGACCGACAGGGGAGAATGGCTACACCTTC. The chain is built from TRBV27 and TRBJ1-2, with 8 bases aligning to TRBD1. Germline lookup yields CDR1 MNHEY and CDR2 SMNVEV (reference sequence). The CDR3 consists of 14 residues. V lost 5 bases to trimming and J lost 6 bases; unmatched junction nucleotides: 8.

J is TRBJ2-7 and V is TRBV9, with 8 bases fitting TRBD1. J was trimmed by 0 bases and V by 3 bases; bases with no gene match: 5. Germline loops: CDR1 SGDLS, CDR2 YYNGEE. This CDR3 spans 15 amino acids. The CDR3 nucleotides are TGTGCCAGCAGCGAGGGGGACAGGCTCTCCTACGAGCAGTACTTC. It specifies CASSEGDRLSYEQYF.

This rearrangement joins TRBV28 to TRBJ2-7; no firm D call. Trimming removed 7 bases at V and 5 bases at J, with 12 bases between. CDR1 and CDR2 (germline): MDHEN, SYDVKM. The CDR3 runs to 12 residues. The CDR3 DNA sequence: TGTGCCAGCAAGACCGGCTTCGACGAGCAGTACTTC. The encoded protein is CASKTGFDEQYF.

The chain recombines TRBV4-3 with TRBJ1-2; D ambiguous. The CDR3 covers 15 residues. The germline V and J ends were trimmed by 0 bases and 8 bases, with 16 bases remaining between them. Germline V gives CDR1 LGHNA, CDR2 YSLEER. The CDR3 reads CASSQEPRPGGGYTF. For the CDR3, the DNA is TGCGCCAGCAGCCAAGAGCCTCGCCCAGGCGGGGGCTACACCTTC.

This clone was counted a single time. The chain has TRBV5-1 and TRBJ2-1; 12 bases match TRBD1. The junction had 4 bases not matched to a gene; V was cut back by 4 bases and J by 5 bases. The CDR3 runs to 15 residues. Germline V CDR1 and CDR2: SGHRS, YFSETQ. The chain's CDR3 is CASSPRDRGHNEQFF. The CDR3 region has the DNA TGCGCCAGCAGCCCCCGGGACAGGGGGCACAATGAGCAGTTCTTC.